This T cell receptor beta chain was profiled in a study of OX40 agonist ivuxolimab in advanced cancers. The data were produced by immunoSEQ multiplex PCR, yet TCRdb's version contains in-frame clones alone and is incomplete. This table holds some 6,000 clones, roughly 80% found once. Germline V CDR1 and CDR2: SGDLS, YYNGEE. The CDR3 spans 14 residues. The V and J ends lost 0 bases and 11 bases respectively, with 17 bases between them. The sequenced sample was CD4+ or CD8+ T cells sorted from blood, obtained in a trial of the OX40 agonist ivuxolimab. This receptor was taken from an adult with an advanced solid tumor such as melanoma, head and neck, liver or kidney cancer. This chain connects TRBV9 to TRBJ1-1; D not resolved. This chain's CDR3 is CASSVDGLGNKAFF. The DNA for the CDR3 is TGTGCCAGCAGCGTAGACGGCTTGGGGAATAAGGCTTTCTTT.